Shown below are 3 T cell receptor beta chains from a single sample sequenced in a study of blood T cell repertoires in COVID-19. Repertoires were generated with immunoSEQ multiplex PCR, while TCRdb's copy carries only in-frame clones and drops some. In the table there are about 210,000 clones, about 81% of which are singletons. Material for sequencing was PBMCs or T cells enriched from blood (not recorded which). The receptors here all came from a middle-aged man who had recovered from COVID-19.

CDR3 nucleotide sequence: TGTGCCAGCAGCCAAAGCGGGGGGGCCGTGACCGGGGAGCTGTTTTTT. Translating it yields CASSQSGGAVTGELFF. The chain employs TRBV3-1 (or the pseudogene TRBV3-2) and TRBJ2-2, with 10 positions matching TRBD2. This CDR3 spans 16 amino acids. V shed 2 bases and J 5 bases; nucleotides not matched to a gene: 5. In germline, CDR1 is LGHDT, CDR2 YNNKEL (reference sequence).

This rearrangement joins TRBV12-3 or TRBV12-4 to TRBJ1-5; D call uncertain. The length of the CDR3 is 13 residues. V lost 3 bases and J lost 6, with 9 bases in between. This CDR3 is CASSFSTRQPQHF. For the CDR3, the DNA is TGTGCCAGCAGTTTCTCCACGCGTCAGCCCCAGCATTTT.

This clone was recorded once. The chain recombines TRBV2 with TRBJ2-1, with D tentatively TRBD2 (6 bases). The CDR3 spans 12 residues. Germline assignment: CDR1 SNHLY and CDR2 FYNNEI. V shed 4 bases and J shed 7 bases, with 8 bases lying between them. Here the CDR3 DNA reads TGTGCCAGCAGTGGAGGAGGGAATGAGCAGTTCTTC. This encodes CASSGGGNEQFF.